In its sample, the clone carrying this TCR beta chain was seen many times. Antigen: not known. The sample is drawn from a study of blood T cells in healthy people across ages. The CDR3 is 14 residues long. From germline, CDR1 is SQVTM and CDR2 ANQGSEA. The J segment lost 2 bases and the V segment lost 6 bases, leaving 7 bases of the junction unmatched. Through a sample-barcoded 5' primer and a J-beta primer mix, a second PCR was run for about 6 to 11 cycles. Every sample returned 2.5 million or more CDR3-containing paired-end reads. MiXCR, run by TCRdb on the 5' RACE reads, gives a single entry per CDR3 protein. The data show about 1.6 million distinct CDR3 sequences, 34% seen once. Study-wide points: TCR beta diversity, measured per million T cells, fell in a roughly linear way with age.

The chain couples TRBV29-1 to TRBJ2-7, with 10 bases matching TRBD1. The origin of this receptor is a woman in her twenties or thirties in good health. Sequences were obtained from blood. The chain's CDR3 is CSVGDRGLTYEQYF. The CDR3 coding sequence is TGCAGCGTGGGGGACAGGGGATTGACCTACGAGCAGTACTTC.